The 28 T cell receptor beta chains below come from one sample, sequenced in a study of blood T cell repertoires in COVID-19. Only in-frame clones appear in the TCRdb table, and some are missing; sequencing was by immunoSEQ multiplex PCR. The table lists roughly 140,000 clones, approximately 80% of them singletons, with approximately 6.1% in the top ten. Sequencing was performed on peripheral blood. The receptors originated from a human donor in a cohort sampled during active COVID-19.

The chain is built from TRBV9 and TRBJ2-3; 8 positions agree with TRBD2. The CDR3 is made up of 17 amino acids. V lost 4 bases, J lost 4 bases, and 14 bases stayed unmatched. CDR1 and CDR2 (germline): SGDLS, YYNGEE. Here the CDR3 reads CASSPEDRGGVADTQYF. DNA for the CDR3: TGTGCCAGCAGCCCAGAGGACCGGGGGGGCGTCGCAGATACGCAGTATTTT.

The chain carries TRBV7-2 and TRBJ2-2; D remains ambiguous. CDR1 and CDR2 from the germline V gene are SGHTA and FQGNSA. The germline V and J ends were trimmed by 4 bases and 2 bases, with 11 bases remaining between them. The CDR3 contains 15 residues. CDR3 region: CASSSQRGNTGELFF. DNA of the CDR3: TGTGCCAGCAGCTCCCAACGTGGCAACACCGGGGAGCTGTTTTTT.

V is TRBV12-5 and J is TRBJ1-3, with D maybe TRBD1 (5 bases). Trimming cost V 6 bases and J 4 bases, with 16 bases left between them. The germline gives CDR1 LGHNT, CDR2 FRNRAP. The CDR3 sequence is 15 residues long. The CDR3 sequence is CASGLDSTSGNTIYF. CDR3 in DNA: TGTGCTAGTGGGTTAGACAGCACGAGCGGAAACACCATATATTTT.

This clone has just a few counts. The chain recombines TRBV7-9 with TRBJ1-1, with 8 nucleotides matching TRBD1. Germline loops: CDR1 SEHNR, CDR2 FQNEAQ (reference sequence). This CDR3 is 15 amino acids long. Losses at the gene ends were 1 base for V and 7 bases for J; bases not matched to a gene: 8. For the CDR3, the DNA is TGTGCCAGCAGCTTAGTGCAGCAGGGGGCTGTTGAAGCTTTCTTT. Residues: CASSLVQQGAVEAFF.

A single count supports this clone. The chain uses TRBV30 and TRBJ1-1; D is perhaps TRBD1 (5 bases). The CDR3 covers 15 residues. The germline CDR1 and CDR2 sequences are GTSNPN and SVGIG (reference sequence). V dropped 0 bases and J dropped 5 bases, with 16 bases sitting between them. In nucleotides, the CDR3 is TGTGCCTGGAGTGTAGGGTGGGGGGTAGGAACTGAAGCTTTCTTT. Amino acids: CAWSVGWGVGTEAFF.

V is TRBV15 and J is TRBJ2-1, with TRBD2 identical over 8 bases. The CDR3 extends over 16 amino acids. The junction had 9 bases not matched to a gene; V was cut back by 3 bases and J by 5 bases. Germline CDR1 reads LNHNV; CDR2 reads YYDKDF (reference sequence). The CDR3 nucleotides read TGTGCCACCAGCAGGGTAGCGGGATACGACGACAATGAGCAGTTCTTC. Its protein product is CATSRVAGYDDNEQFF.

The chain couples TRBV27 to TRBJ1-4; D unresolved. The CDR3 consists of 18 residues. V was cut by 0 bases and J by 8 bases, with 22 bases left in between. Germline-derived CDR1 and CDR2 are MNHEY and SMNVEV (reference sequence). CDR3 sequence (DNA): TGTGCCAGCAGTTTATCGGGGAGGGTAAGAGTTGGTGGGGAAAAACTGTTTTTT. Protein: CASSLSGRVRVGGEKLFF.

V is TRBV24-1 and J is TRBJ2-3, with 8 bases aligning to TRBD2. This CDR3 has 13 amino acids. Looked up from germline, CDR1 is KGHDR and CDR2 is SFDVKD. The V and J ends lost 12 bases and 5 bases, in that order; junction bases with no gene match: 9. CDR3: CAVGGVGRDTQYF. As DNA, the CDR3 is TGTGCCGTCGGGGGGGTGGGCAGAGATACGCAGTATTTT.

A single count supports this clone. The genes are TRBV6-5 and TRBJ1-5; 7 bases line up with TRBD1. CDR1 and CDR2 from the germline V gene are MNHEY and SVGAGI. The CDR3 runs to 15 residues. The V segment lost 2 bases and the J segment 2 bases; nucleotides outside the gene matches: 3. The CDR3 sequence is CASSYQGVGNQPQHF. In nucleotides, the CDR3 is TGTGCCAGCAGTTACCAGGGGGTTGGCAATCAGCCCCAGCATTTT.

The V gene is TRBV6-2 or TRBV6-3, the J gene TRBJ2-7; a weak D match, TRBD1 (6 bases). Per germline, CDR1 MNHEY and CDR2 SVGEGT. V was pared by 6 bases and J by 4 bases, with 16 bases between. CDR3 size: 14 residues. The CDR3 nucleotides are TGTGCCAGCAGCAACCCCGGGACAACTTACGAGCAGTACTTC. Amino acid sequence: CASSNPGTTYEQYF.

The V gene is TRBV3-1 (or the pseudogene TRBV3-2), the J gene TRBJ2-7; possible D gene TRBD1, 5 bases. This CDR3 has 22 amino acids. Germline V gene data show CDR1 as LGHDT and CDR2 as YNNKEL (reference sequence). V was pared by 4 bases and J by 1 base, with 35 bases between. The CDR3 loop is CASSRKAPTPQGPENLSYEQYF. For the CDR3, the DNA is TGTGCCAGCAGCCGCAAAGCCCCCACCCCCCAGGGCCCCGAAAACCTTTCCTACGAGCAGTACTTC.

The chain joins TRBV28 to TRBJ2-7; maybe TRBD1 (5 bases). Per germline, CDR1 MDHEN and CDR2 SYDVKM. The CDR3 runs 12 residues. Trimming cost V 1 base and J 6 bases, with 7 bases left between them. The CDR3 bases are TGTGCCAGCAGTTTATCAGGGTTCGAGCAGTACTTC. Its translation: CASSLSGFEQYF. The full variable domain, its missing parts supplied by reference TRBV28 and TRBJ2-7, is DVKVTQSSRYLVKRTGEKVFLECVQDMDHENMFWYRQDPGLGLRLIYFSYDVKMKEKGDIPEGYSVSREKKERFSLILESASTNQTSMYLCASSLSGFEQYFGPGTRLTVT.

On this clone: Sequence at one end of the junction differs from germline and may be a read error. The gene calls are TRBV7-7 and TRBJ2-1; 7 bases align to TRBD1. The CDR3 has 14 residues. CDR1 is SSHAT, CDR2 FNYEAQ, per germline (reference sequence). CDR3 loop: CASSLVAGGNEQFF. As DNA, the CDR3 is TGTGCTAGCAGCTTAGTAGCAGGGGGCAATGAGCAGTTCTTC.

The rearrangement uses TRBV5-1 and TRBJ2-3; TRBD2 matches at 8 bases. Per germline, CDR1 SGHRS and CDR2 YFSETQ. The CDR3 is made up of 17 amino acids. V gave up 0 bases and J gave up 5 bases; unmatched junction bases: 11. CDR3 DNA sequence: TGCGCCAGCAGCTTGGGGGGCGAGACTAGCGAAGTAGATACGCAGTATTTT. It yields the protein CASSLGGETSEVDTQYF.

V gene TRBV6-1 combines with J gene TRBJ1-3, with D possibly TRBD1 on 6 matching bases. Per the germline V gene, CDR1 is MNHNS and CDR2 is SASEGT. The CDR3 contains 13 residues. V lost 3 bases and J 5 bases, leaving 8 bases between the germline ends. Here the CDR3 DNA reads TGTGCCAGCAGTGAGGGGACACGAAACACCATATATTTT. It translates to CASSEGTRNTIYF.

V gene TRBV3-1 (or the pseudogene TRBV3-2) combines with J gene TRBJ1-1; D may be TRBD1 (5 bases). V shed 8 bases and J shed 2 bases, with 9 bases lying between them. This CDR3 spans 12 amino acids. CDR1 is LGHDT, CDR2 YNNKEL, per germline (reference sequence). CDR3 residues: CASRGTNTEAFF. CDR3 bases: TGTGCCAGCCGAGGGACTAACACTGAAGCTTTCTTT.

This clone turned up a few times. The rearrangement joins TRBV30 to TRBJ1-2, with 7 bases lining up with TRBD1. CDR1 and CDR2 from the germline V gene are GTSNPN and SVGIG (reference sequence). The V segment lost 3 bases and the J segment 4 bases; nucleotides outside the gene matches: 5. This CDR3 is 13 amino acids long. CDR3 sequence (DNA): TGTGCCTGGAGAGCGACAGGGTCCTATGGCTACACCTTC. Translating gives CAWRATGSYGYTF. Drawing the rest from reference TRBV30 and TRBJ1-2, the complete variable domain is SQTIHQWPATLVQPVGSPLSLECTVEGTSNPNLYWYRQAAGRGLQLLFYSVGIGQISSEVPQNLSASRPQDRQFILSSKKLLLSDSGFYLCAWRATGSYGYTFGSGTRLTVV.

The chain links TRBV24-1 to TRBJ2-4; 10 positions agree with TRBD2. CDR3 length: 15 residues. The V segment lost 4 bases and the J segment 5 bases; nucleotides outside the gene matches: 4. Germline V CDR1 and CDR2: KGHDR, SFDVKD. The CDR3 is CATSEISGGQNIQYF. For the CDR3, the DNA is TGTGCCACCAGTGAAATTAGCGGGGGGCAAAACATTCAGTACTTC.

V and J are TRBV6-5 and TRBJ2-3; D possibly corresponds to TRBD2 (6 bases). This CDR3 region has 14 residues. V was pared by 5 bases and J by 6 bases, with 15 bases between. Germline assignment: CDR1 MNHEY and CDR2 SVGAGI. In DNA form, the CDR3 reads TGTGCCAGCAGTAAACGACTAGTAATGGATACGCAGTATTTT. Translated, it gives CASSKRLVMDTQYF.

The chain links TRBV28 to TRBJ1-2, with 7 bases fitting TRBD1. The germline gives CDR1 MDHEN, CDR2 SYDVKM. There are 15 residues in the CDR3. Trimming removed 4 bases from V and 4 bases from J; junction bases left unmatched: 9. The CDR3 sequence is CASSSPTGMGYGYTF. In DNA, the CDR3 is TGTGCCAGCAGTTCACCGACAGGGATGGGCTATGGCTACACCTTC.

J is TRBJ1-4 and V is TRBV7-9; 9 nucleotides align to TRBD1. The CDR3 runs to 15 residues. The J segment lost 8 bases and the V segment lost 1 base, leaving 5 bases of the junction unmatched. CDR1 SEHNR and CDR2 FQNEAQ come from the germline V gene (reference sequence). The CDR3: CASSLGDRVGEKLFF. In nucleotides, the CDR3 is TGTGCCAGCAGCTTAGGGGACAGGGTGGGGGAAAAACTGTTTTTT.

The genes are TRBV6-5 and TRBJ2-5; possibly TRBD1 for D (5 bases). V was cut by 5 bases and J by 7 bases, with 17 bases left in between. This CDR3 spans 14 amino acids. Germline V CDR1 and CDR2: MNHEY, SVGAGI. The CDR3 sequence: CASSPRALDGTQYF. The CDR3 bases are TGTGCCAGCAGTCCCAGGGCCTTAGACGGGACCCAGTACTTC.

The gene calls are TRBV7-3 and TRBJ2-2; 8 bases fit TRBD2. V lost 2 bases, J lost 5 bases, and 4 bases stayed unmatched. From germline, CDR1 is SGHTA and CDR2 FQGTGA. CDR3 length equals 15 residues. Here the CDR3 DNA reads TGTGCCAGCAGCTTATCCAGCGGGGGAACCGGGGAGCTGTTTTTT. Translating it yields CASSLSSGGTGELFF.

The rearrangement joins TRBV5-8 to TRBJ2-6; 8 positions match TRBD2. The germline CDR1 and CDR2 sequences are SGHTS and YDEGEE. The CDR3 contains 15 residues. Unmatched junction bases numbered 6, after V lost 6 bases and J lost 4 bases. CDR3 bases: TGTGCCAGCACCCCGGGAGGGACCGGGGCCAACGTCCTGACTTTC. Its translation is CASTPGGTGANVLTF.

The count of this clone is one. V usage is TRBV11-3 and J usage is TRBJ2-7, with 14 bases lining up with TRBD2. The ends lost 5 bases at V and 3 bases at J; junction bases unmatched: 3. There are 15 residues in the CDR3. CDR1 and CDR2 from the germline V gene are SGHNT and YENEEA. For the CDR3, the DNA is TGTGCCAGCAGCCCGGGACTAGCGGGGGACTACGAGCAGTACTTC. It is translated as CASSPGLAGDYEQYF.

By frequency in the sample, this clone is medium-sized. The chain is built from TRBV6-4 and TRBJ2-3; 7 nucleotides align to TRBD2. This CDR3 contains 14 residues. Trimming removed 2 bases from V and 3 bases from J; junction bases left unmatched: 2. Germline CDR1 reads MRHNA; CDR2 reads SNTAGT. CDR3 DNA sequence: TGTGCCAGCAGTGACGGGGGGGAAACAGATACGCAGTATTTT. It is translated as CASSDGGETDTQYF.

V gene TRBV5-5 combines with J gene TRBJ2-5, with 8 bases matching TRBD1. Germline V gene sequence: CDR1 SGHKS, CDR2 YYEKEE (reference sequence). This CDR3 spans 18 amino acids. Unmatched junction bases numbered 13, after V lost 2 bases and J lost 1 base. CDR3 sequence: CASSFSTRPTGGQETQYF. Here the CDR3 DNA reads TGTGCCAGCAGCTTCTCTACACGACCTACAGGGGGCCAAGAGACCCAGTACTTC.

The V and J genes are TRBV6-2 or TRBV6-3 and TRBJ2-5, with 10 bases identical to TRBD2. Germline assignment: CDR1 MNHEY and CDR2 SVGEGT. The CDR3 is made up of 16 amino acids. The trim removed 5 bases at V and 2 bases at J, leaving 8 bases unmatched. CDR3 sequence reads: CASSREGLATQETQYF. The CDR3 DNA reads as TGTGCCAGCAGTCGAGAGGGACTAGCGACACAAGAGACCCAGTACTTC.